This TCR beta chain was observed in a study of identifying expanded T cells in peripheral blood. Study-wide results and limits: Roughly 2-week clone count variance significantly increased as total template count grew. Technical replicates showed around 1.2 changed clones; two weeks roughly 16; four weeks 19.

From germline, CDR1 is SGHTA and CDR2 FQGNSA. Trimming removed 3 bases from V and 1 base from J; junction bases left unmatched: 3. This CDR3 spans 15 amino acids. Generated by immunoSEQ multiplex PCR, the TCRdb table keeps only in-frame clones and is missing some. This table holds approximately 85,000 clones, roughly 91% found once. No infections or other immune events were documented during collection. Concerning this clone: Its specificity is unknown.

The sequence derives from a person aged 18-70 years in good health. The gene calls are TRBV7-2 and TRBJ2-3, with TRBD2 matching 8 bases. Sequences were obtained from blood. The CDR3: CASSFPTSGTDTQYF. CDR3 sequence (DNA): TGTGCCAGCAGCTTCCCGACTAGCGGCACAGATACGCAGTATTTT.